This entry concerns a single TCR beta chain. The read ends 3 residues before the CDR3 terminus; that terminus is restored from the germline J gene. With V trimmed by 2 bases and J by 2 bases, 9 bases remained unmatched. The CDR3 runs to 17 residues. Germline V gene sequence: CDR1 MGHRA, CDR2 YSYEKL. Sequencing was performed with immunoSEQ multiplex PCR; in TCRdb, only in-frame clones are kept and a portion is missing. This listing includes around 35,000 clones. This entry belongs to a study of T cells in women clearing cervical HPV infection. Sample: blood buffy coat. The chain couples TRBV4-1 to TRBJ2-7; 10 bases map to TRBD1. The receptor's source is a woman aged 18 to 75 with a cervical HPV16 infection that either progressed to CIN3+ or cleared (not recorded which). This chain's CDR3 is CASSQTTGTGAPYEQYF. CDR3 DNA (partial): TGCGCCAGCAGCCAAACTACCGGGACAGGGGCCCCCTACGAG.